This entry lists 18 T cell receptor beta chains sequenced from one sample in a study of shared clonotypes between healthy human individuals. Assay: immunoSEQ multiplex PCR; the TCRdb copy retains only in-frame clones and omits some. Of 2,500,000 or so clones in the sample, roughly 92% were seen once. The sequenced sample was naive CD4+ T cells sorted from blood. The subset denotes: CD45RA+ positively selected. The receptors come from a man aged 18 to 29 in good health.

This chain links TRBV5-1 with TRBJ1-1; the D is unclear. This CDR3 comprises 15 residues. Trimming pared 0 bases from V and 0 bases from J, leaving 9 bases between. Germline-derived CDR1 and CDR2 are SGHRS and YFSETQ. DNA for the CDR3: TGCGCCAGCAGCTTGGAGTGGACGGTGAACACTGAAGCTTTCTTT. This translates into CASSLEWTVNTEAFF.

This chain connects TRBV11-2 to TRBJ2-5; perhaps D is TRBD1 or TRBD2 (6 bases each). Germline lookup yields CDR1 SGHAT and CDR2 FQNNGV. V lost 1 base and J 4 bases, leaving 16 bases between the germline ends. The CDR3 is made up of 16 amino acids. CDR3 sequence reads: CASSLALWGARETQYF. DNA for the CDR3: TGTGCCAGCAGCTTAGCTTTGTGGGGGGCAAGAGAGACCCAGTACTTC.

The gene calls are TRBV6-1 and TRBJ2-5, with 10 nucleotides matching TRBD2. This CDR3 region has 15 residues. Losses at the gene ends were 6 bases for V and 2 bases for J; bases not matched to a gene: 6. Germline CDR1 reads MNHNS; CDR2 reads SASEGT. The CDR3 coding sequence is TGTGCCAGCAGCTTAGCGGGGGGCCCGCAAGAGACCCAGTACTTC. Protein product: CASSLAGGPQETQYF.

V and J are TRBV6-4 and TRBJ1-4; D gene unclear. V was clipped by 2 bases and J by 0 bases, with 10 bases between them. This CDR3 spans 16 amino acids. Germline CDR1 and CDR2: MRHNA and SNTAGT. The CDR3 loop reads CASSDERRSTNEKLFF. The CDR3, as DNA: TGTGCCAGCAGTGACGAAAGACGCTCAACTAATGAAAAACTGTTTTTT.

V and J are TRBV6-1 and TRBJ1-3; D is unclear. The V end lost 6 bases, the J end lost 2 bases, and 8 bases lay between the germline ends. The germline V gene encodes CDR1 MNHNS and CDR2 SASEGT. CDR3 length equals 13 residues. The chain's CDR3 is CASRGPPGNTIYF. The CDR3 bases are TGTGCCAGCAGGGGTCCTCCTGGAAACACCATATATTTT.

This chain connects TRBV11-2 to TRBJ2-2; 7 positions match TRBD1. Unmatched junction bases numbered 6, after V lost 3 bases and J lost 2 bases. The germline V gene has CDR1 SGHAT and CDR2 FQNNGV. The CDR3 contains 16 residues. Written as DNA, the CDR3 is TGTGCCAGCAGCTTGCTCCGGGACAGCAACACCGGGGAGCTGTTTTTT. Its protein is CASSLLRDSNTGELFF.

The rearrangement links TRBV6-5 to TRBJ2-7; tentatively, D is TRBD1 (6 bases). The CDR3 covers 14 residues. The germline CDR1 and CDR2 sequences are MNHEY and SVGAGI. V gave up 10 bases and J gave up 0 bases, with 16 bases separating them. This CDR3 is CATRMVGASYEQYF. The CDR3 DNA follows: TGTGCCACAAGAATGGTGGGGGCCTCCTACGAGCAGTACTTC.

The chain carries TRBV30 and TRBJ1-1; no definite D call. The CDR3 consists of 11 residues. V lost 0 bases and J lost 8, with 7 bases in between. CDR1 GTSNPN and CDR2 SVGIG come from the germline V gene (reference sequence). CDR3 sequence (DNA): TGTGCCTGGAGTGTAGAGGCCGAAGCTTTCTTT. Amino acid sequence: CAWSVEAEAFF.

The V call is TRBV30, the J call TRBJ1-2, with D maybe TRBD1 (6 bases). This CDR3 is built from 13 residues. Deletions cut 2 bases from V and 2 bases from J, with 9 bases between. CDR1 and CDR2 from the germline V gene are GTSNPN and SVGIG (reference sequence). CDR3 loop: CAWSSRGNYGYTF. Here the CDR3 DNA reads TGTGCCTGGAGTAGCAGGGGAAACTATGGCTACACCTTC.

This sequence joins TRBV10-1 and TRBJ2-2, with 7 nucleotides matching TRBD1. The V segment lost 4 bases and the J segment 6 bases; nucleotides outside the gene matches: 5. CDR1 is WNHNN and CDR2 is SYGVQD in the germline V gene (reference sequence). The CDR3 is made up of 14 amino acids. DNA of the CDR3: TGCGCCAGCAGTGGTGACAGGGTGGCCGGGGAGCTGTTTTTT. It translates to CASSGDRVAGELFF.

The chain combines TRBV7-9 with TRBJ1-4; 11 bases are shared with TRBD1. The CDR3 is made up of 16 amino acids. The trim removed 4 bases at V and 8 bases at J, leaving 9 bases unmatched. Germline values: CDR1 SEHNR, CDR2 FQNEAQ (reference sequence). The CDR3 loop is CASSSPGDRGKEKLFF. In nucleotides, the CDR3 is TGTGCCAGCAGCTCGCCCGGGGACAGGGGGAAGGAAAAACTGTTTTTT. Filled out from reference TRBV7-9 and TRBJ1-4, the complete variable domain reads DTGVSQNPRHKITKRGQNVTFRCDPISEHNRLYWYRQTLGQGPEFLTYFQNEAQLEKSRLLSDRFSAERPKGSFSTLEIQRTEQGDSAMYLCASSSPGDRGKEKLFFGSGTQLSVL.

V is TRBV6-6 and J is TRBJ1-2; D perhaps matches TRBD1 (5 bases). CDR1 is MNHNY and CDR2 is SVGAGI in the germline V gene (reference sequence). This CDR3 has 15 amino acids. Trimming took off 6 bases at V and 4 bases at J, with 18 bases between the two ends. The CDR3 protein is CASSMDQGNSYGYTF. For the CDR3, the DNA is TGTGCCAGCAGCATGGACCAGGGCAACAGCTATGGCTACACCTTC.

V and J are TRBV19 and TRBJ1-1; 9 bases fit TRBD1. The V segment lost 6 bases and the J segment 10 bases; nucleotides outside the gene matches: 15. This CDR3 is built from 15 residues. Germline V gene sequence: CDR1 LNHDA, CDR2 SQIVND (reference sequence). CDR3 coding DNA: TGTGCCAGTAGCAGCCTCCGCGGACAGGGGTACTCAGCTTTCTTT. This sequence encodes CASSSLRGQGYSAFF.

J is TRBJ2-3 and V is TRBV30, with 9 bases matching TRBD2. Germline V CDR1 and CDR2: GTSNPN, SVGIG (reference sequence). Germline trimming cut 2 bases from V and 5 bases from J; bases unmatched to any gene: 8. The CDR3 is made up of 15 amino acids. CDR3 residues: CAWSRAGGPKDTQYF. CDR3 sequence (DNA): TGTGCCTGGAGTCGGGCGGGAGGGCCTAAAGATACGCAGTATTTT.

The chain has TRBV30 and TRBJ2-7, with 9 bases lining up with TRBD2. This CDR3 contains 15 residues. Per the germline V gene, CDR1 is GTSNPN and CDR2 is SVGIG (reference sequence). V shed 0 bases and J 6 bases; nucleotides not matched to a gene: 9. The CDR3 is CAWSVLGGGAIEQYF. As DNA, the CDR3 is TGTGCCTGGAGTGTACTGGGCGGGGGGGCTATCGAGCAGTACTTC.

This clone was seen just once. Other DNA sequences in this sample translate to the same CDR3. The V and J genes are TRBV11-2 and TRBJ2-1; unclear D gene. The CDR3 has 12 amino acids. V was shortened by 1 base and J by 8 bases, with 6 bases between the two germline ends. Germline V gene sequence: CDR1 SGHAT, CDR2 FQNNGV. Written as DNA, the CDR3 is TGTGCCAGCAGCTTAGCTGGCTATGAGCAGTTCTTC. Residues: CASSLAGYEQFF.

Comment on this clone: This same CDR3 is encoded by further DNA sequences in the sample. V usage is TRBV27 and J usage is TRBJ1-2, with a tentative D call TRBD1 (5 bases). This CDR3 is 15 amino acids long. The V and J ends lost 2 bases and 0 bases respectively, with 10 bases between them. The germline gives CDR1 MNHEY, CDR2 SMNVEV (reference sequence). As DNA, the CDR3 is TGTGCCAGCAGTTTAGGCCAGGGAGCTAACTATGGCTACACCTTC. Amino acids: CASSLGQGANYGYTF.

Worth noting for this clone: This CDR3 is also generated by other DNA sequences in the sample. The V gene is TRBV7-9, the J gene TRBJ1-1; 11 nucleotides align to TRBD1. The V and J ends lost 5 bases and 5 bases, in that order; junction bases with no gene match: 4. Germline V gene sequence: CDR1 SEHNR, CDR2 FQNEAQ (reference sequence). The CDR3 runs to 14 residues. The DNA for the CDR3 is TGTGCCAGCAGCAGGGGACAGGGGGGGACTGAAGCTTTCTTT. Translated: CASSRGQGGTEAFF.